A single T cell receptor beta chain is shown here with its context. The data are from a study of blood T cell repertoires in COVID-19. TCRdb's table, derived via immunoSEQ multiplex PCR, lists solely in-frame clones and lacks some. Of more than 110,000 clones in the sample, around 81% were seen once. Germline values: CDR1 SGHDT, CDR2 YYEEEE. This CDR3 is built from 14 residues. V lost 3 bases and J lost 5, with 14 bases in between. This receptor was taken from a woman aged 55-69 years with acute or convalescent COVID-19. Sequencing input: peripheral blood. The chain employs TRBV5-6 and TRBJ2-5; D may be TRBD2 (6 bases). The CDR3 coding sequence is TGTGCCAGCAGCTCGCAAGGAGGGGTTGAGACCCAGTACTTC. Amino acids: CASSSQGGVETQYF.